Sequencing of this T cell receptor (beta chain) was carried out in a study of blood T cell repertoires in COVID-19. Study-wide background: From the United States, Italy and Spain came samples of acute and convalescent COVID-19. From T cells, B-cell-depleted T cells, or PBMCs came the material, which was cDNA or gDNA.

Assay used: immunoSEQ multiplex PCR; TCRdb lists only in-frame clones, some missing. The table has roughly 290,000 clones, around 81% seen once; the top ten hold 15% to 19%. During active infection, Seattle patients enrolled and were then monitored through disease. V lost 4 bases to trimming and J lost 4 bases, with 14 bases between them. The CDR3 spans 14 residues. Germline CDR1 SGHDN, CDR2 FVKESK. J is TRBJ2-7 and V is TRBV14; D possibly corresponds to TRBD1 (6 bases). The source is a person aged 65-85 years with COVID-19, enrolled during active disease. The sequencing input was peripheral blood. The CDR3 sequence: CASSPSTGSYEQYF. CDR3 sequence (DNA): TGTGCCAGCAGCCCGTCGACAGGCTCGTACGAGCAGTACTTC.